This T cell receptor (beta chain) was sequenced during a study of human T cells and chemical hapten exposure. This clonotype appeared a few times. Via MiXCR, TCRdb re-called the RACE reads, giving one row per CDR3 protein. Among tens of thousands of distinct CDR3 sequences listed, roughly 12% were seen once. Sample time point: pre-sensitization, week 0. Specified treatment: therapeutic diphenylcyclopropenone sensitization with weekly scalp DPC. The receptor was derived from a woman in her 30s with alopecia areata. Some clones in this sample may be carry-over from other donors' samples. The specimen comprised whole blood, sampled in connection with sensitization to the hapten diphenylcyclopropenone (DPC).

CDR3 DNA: TGTGCCAGCAGTCTAGCGGGGGTGTACCAAGAGACCCAGTACTTC. It yields the protein CASSLAGVYQETQYF. The V call is TRBV6-2 or TRBV6-3, the J call TRBJ2-5; TRBD2 matches at 10 bases. V was pared by 5 bases and J by 0 bases, with 3 bases of the junction left unmatched. The CDR3 has 15 amino acids. Germline V gene data show CDR1 as MNHEY and CDR2 as SVGEGT.